This record concerns one TCR beta chain sequence. Trimming cost V 3 bases and J 0 bases, with 10 bases left between them. The CDR3 sequence is 14 residues long. Germline values: CDR1 SGHNT, CDR2 YYREEE (reference sequence). This record belongs to a study of blood T cell repertoires in COVID-19. About the study: PBMCs, B-cell-depleted T cells, or T cells were the source of the cDNA or gDNA that made up the material.

Clones were sequenced by immunoSEQ multiplex PCR, and TCRdb holds only the in-frame ones, with some missing. Of 250,000 to 300,000 clones in the sample, roughly 86% were seen once. The TCR originated in a woman aged 55-75 years who had recovered from COVID-19. The sample was PBMCs or T cells enriched from blood (not recorded which). The chain uses TRBV5-4 and TRBJ2-7, with D perhaps matching TRBD1 (6 bases). CDR3 loop: CASSSGVISYEQYF. CDR3 coding DNA: TGTGCCAGCAGCTCAGGGGTCATCTCCTACGAGCAGTACTTC.